The present entry profiles one TCR beta chain with its context. The data derive from a study of blood T cell repertoires in COVID-19. For the study at large: Whether acute or convalescent, the COVID-19 samples came from the United States, Italy and Spain. Nucleic acid was either cDNA or gDNA, and it came from T cells, B-cell-depleted T cells, or PBMCs.

Clones were read by immunoSEQ multiplex PCR, and TCRdb kept only the in-frame ones, dropping some. Seen here are some 140,000 clones, 70% to 85% observed once, and the top ten hold 17%. The CDR3 loop spans 17 amino acids. Unmatched junction bases numbered 5, after V lost 0 bases and J lost 4 bases. Germline CDR1 and CDR2: LGHNA and YSLEER. The V call is TRBV4-3, the J call TRBJ2-1; TRBD2 matches at 11 bases. The source of this sequence is a woman of 80 years or more with acute or convalescent COVID-19. The sequencing input was peripheral blood. In DNA form, the CDR3 reads TGCGCCAGCAGCCAAGAACTAGCGGGGGCCGTTTACAATGAGCAGTTCTTC. Protein sequence: CASSQELAGAVYNEQFF.